A single sample gave rise to the 9 T cell receptor beta chains below, sequenced in a study of PD-L1 blockade in urothelial cancer. Method: immunoSEQ multiplex PCR; TCRdb's copy keeps in-frame clones and lacks some. Of 50,000 or so clones in the sample, 77% were seen once. Sequencing used PBMCs, obtained around atezolizumab (anti-PD-L1) treatment. The receptors originated from a man between 70 and 80 years old with urothelial cancer.

There are a few counts of this clone. Additional DNA sequences in this sample encode the identical CDR3. CDR3 nucleotides: TGTGCCAGCAGCGCCCAGGGTTATAGCAATCAGCCCCAGCATTTT. Translating gives CASSAQGYSNQPQHF. The chain joins TRBV9 to TRBJ1-5; possibly TRBD1 for D (5 bases). V was cut by 3 bases and J by 0 bases, with 10 bases left in between. This CDR3 is built from 15 residues. Germline loops: CDR1 SGDLS, CDR2 YYNGEE.

V is TRBV19 and J is TRBJ1-5; 11 nucleotides match TRBD1. Germline lookup yields CDR1 LNHDA and CDR2 SQIVND (reference sequence). Losses at the gene ends were 7 bases for V and 2 bases for J; bases not matched to a gene: 7. CDR3 length: 16 residues. CDR3 sequence reads: CASIGQGATGNQPQHF. DNA of the CDR3: TGTGCCAGTATCGGACAGGGGGCGACTGGCAATCAGCCCCAGCATTTT.

The rearrangement joins TRBV18 to TRBJ2-5; a possible D gene is TRBD2 (6 bases). The CDR3 sequence is 14 residues long. With 8 bases removed from V and 0 bases from J, the gap between germline ends came to 13 bases. Germline loops: CDR1 KGHSH, CDR2 LQKENI. CDR3 sequence reads: CASAGNLYQETQYF. CDR3 coding DNA: TGTGCCAGCGCGGGGAATCTGTACCAAGAGACCCAGTACTTC.

This clone was detected a few times. The chain recombines TRBV5-6 with TRBJ1-1; D uncertain. The CDR3 is 14 residues long. CDR1 is SGHDT, CDR2 YYEEEE, per germline. Trimming removed 0 bases at V and 6 bases at J, with 12 bases between. The CDR3 DNA sequence: TGTGCCAGCAGCTTGGCCGGGTCGGATTCTGAAGCTTTCTTT. Translating gives CASSLAGSDSEAFF.

The rearrangement uses TRBV28 and TRBJ1-1; unclear D gene. The germline V gene has CDR1 MDHEN and CDR2 SYDVKM. V lost 1 base and J 5 bases, leaving 8 bases between the germline ends. The CDR3 has 13 residues. The CDR3 DNA is TGTGCCAGCAGTTTATTATACTTTACTGAAGCTTTCTTT. It encodes CASSLLYFTEAFF.

The J gene is TRBJ2-1, the V gene TRBV9, with 11 bases fitting TRBD2. V gave up 4 bases and J gave up 4 bases; unmatched junction bases: 4. Germline CDR1 is SGDLS and CDR2 is YYNGEE. This CDR3 contains 15 residues. For the CDR3, the DNA is TGTGCCAGCAGCTCCACTAGCGGGAGTTACAATGAGCAGTTCTTC. The encoded protein is CASSSTSGSYNEQFF.

Of note for this clone: One junction end disagrees with the germline gene, perhaps due to a read error. This rearrangement joins TRBV28 to TRBJ2-7; tentative D call: TRBD2 (6 bases). The CDR3 has 14 residues. Germline CDR1 MDHEN, CDR2 SYDVKM. Here the CDR3 DNA reads TGTGCCAGCAGTTTAAGGGGACTCTCCGACGAGCAGTACTTC. Residues: CASSLRGLSDEQYF.

V usage is TRBV29-1 and J usage is TRBJ2-3; 7 nucleotides agree with TRBD2. Germline CDR1 is SQVTM and CDR2 is ANQGSEA. The trim removed 4 bases at V and 0 bases at J, leaving 4 bases unmatched. The CDR3 is 14 amino acids. The CDR3 region is CSVAGEGSTDTQYF. CDR3 nucleotides: TGCAGCGTTGCTGGGGAGGGGAGCACAGATACGCAGTATTTT.

The V gene is TRBV4-1, the J gene TRBJ2-4, with 9 positions matching TRBD1. The CDR3 consists of 16 residues. The trim removed 4 bases at V and 9 bases at J, leaving 13 bases unmatched. Germline V gene sequence: CDR1 MGHRA, CDR2 YSYEKL. CDR3 sequence (DNA): TGCGCCAGCAGCCTTCCCGAAGGGGACAGGGCGGGCATTCAGTACTTC. Amino acids: CASSLPEGDRAGIQYF.